The present T cell receptor beta chain was sequenced within a study of cytomegalovirus exposure and HLA in healthy donors. Study-level findings and limits: CMV serostatus was the only immune exposure information that was available.

Participants comprised healthy donors of bone marrow. To note about this clone: Its antigen remains unidentified.

PCR involved 60 Vbeta and 13 Jbeta primers. Assay used: immunoSEQ multiplex PCR; TCRdb lists only in-frame clones, some missing. The data contain 150,000 or so clones, about 72% of them singletons. The germline V gene has CDR1 SEHNR and CDR2 FQNEAQ (reference sequence). Trimming pared 1 base from V and 6 bases from J, leaving 12 bases between. The CDR3 length is 14 residues. The chain couples TRBV7-9 to TRBJ1-2, with unresolved D. Sequencing was carried out using PBMCs. The receptor was isolated from a man over 45 in good health and CMV-seropositive. The CDR3 protein is CASSLEPGRDGYTF. For the CDR3, the DNA is TGTGCCAGCAGCTTAGAACCGGGGAGGGATGGCTACACCTTC.